Sequencing of this TCR beta chain was carried out in a study of CXCR3-negative and CXCR3-positive naive CD8 T cells. About the research overall: Collectively, the libraries yielded about 135 million TRB reads in total, at about 1.5 +/- 0.3 million per library.

CDR1 is SGHRS, CDR2 YFSETQ, per germline. The CDR3 length is 14 residues. Carrying UMI labels, the TRB cDNA libraries were prepared through 5' RACE. TCRdb reanalyzed the 5' RACE reads, giving one entry per CDR3 protein sequence and no DNA. Its table records 130,000 or so distinct CDR3 sequences. Of note for this clonotype: The target antigen is unknown.

Overall study results and limits: Similar TRBV-TRBJ usage characterized naive CXCR3-negative and CXCR3-positive cells; memory cells differed. TRB CDR3s were more hydrophobic in CXCR3-positive than in CXCR3-negative naive cells. Naive subsets displayed similar surface CD5, and TCR strength was inferred from TRB CDR3 properties.

This chain connects TRBV5-1 to TRBJ2-5; the D gene TCRdb calls, TRBD1, cannot be checked with no DNA. What was sequenced was naive CXCR3+ CD8+ T cells from blood. Subset: CD45RO-CCR7+CD27+CD95- naive CD8+ T cells expressing CXCR3 (TNR3+). This clonotype was obtained from a human donor in good health. Some clones in this sample may be carry-over from other donors' samples. CDR3 amino acids: CASSLETGQETQYF.